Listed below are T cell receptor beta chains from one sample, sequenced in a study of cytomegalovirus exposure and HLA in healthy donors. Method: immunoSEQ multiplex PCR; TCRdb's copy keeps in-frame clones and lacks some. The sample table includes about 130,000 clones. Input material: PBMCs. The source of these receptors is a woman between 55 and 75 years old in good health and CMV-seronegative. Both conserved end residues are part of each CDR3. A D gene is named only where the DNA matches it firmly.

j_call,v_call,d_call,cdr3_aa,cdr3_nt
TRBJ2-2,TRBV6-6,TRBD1,CASRPGQGYAGELFF,TGTGCCAGCAGACCAGGACAGGGCTACGCCGGGGAGCTGTTTTTT
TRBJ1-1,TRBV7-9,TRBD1,CASSLGGTGNTEAFF,TGTGCCAGCAGCTTGGGCGGGACAGGGAACACTGAAGCTTTCTTT
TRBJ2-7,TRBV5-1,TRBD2,CASRHGEVLADSYSYEQYF,TGCGCCAGCAGGCATGGAGAGGTACTAGCGGATTCCTACTCCTACGAGCAGTACTTC
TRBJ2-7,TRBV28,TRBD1,CASRRGGTGYEQYF,TGTGCCAGCCGCCGTGGGGGGACAGGGTACGAGCAGTACTTC
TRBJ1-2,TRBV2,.,CASHGGGGTDYGYTF,TGTGCGTCTCACGGAGGTGGGGGGACGGACTATGGCTACACCTTC
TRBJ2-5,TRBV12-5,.,CASGLAGETQYF,TGTGCTAGTGGTTTGGCAGGGGAGACCCAGTACTTC
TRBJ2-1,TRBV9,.,CASSGVRGVGGYNEQFF,TGTGCCAGCAGCGGAGTCCGAGGGGTGGGGGGCTACAATGAGCAGTTCTTC
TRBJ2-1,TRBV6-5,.,CASFGQYEQFF,TGTGCCAGCTTCGGACAATACGAGCAGTTCTTC
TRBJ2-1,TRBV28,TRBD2,CASSLGTSGKDVFF,TGTGCCAGCAGTTTAGGGACTAGCGGGAAAGATGTGTTCTTC
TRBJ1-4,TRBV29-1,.,CSAETQGKLFF,TGCAGCGCTGAAACGCAGGGTAAACTGTTTTTT
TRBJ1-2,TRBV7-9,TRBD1,CASSLETGLGYTF,TGTGCCAGCAGCTTAGAGACAGGGCTGGGCTACACCTTC
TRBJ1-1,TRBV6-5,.,CASSYLTRNTEAFF,TGTGCCAGCAGTTACCTGACAAGGAACACTGAAGCTTTCTTT
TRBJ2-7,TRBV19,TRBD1,CASSTRGHNEQYF,TGTGCCAGTAGTACCAGGGGGCATAACGAGCAGTACTTC
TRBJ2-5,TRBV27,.,CASSLRDPRETQYF,TGTGCCAGCAGTCTTCGAGACCCTAGGGAGACCCAGTACTTC
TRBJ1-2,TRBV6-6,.,CASSSGERGYTF,TGTGCCAGCAGTTCAGGGGAAAGGGGCTACACCTTC
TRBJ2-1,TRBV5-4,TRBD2,CASSLEGLAVSSYNEQFF,TGTGCCAGCAGCTTGGAGGGACTAGCGGTTAGCTCCTACAATGAGCAGTTCTTC
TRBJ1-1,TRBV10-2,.,CASSGTGYGTEAFF,TGCGCCAGCAGTGGAACAGGGTATGGCACTGAAGCTTTCTTT
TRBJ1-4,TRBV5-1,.,CASSSGGEKLFF,TGCGCCAGCAGCTCGGGAGGTGAAAAACTGTTTTTT
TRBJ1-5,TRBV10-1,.,CASSHSNQPQHF,TGCGCCAGCAGCCACAGTAATCAGCCCCAGCATTTT
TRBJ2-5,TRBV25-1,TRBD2,CASTHGTSGSWGKETQYF,TGTGCCAGCACCCATGGGACTAGCGGGAGTTGGGGAAAAGAGACCCAGTACTTC
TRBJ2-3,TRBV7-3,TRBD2,CASSLRGVGALAGADTQYF,TGTGCCAGCAGCTTAAGAGGGGTGGGAGCTCTAGCGGGAGCAGATACGCAGTATTTT
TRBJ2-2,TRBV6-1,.,CASSPVWGRAGELFF,TGTGCCAGCAGTCCGGTGTGGGGGCGCGCCGGGGAGCTGTTTTTT
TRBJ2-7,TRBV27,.,CASSLGPGGRYEQYF,TGTGCCAGCAGTTTAGGACCCGGGGGTCGCTACGAGCAGTACTTC
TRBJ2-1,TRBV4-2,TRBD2,CASSQATSESYNEQFF,TGTGCCAGCAGCCAAGCAACTAGCGAGTCCTACAATGAGCAGTTCTTC
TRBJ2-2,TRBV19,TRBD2,CASQSFPGGALGELFF,TGTGCCAGCCAGTCGTTTCCGGGGGGGGCCCTCGGGGAGCTGTTTTTT
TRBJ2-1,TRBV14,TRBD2,CASSHGLAGGPSQWFF,TGTGCCAGCAGCCACGGGCTAGCGGGGGGGCCTAGCCAATGGTTCTTC
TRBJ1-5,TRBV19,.,CASSIGGYSNQPQHF,TGTGCCAGTAGTATAGGAGGGTATAGCAATCAGCCCCAGCATTTT
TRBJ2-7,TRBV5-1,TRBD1,CASSLLGGSYEQYF,TGCGCCAGCAGCTTGCTAGGGGGCAGCTACGAGCAGTACTTC
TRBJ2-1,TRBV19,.,CASRDYPNNNEQFF,TGTGCCAGTAGAGACTACCCGAATAACAATGAGCAGTTCTTC
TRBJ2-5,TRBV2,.,CASTPTGLQETQYF,TGTGCCAGCACGCCAACAGGGCTCCAAGAGACCCAGTACTTC
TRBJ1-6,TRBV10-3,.,CAISEEAGWGSPLHF,TGTGCCATCAGTGAGGAGGCAGGGTGGGGTTCACCCCTCCACTTT
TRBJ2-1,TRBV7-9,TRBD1,CASSQDRGPIIFYNEQFF,TGTGCCAGCAGCCAGGACAGGGGGCCCATCATTTTCTACAATGAGCAGTTCTTC
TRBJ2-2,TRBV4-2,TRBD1,CASSQVEVGTGVGELFF,TGTGCCAGCAGCCAAGTTGAAGTAGGGACAGGGGTCGGGGAGCTGTTTTTT
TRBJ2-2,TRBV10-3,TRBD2,CAITAHTSGANTGELFF,TGTGCCATCACTGCCCACACTAGCGGGGCGAACACCGGGGAGCTGTTTTTT
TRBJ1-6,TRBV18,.,CASSPLTDSNNSPLHF,TGTGCCAGCTCACCACTGACAGATTCGAATAATTCACCCCTCCACTTT
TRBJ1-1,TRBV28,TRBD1,CASRYRGMGNTEAFF,TGTGCCAGCAGATACAGGGGCATGGGGAACACTGAAGCTTTCTTT
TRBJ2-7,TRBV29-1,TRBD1,CSVSPGQGGEQYF,TGCAGCGTTTCCCCCGGACAGGGGGGCGAGCAGTACTTC
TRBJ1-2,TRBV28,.,CASSSLPTAYGYTF,TGTGCCAGCAGTTCCCTCCCGACAGCCTATGGCTACACCTTC
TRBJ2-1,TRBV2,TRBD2,CAREDSGSRQFF,TGTGCCAGGGAAGATAGCGGGAGCCGGCAGTTCTTC
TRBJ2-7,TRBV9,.,CASSPASLGNHEQYF,TGTGCCAGCAGCCCAGCGTCCCTCGGCAATCACGAGCAGTACTTC
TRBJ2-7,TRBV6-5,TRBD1,CASREVRTGTYEQYF,TGTGCCAGCAGAGAGGTTCGGACAGGAACCTACGAGCAGTACTTC
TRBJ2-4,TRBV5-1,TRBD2,CASSHWTSGRVNIQYF,TGCGCCAGCAGCCATTGGACTAGCGGGAGGGTGAACATTCAGTACTTC
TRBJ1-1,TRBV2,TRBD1,CASSRDSDKAFF,TGTGCCAGCAGCCGGGACAGTGATAAAGCTTTCTTT
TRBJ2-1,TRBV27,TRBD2,CASSGGTSGRANEQFF,TGTGCCAGCAGCGGAGGGACTAGCGGGAGGGCCAATGAGCAGTTCTTC
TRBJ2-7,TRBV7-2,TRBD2,CASSSGLAGTEQYF,TGTGCCAGCAGCTCGGGACTAGCGGGAACCGAGCAGTACTTC
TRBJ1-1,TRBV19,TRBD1,CASSSRPGTGNTEAFF,TGTGCCAGTAGTTCACGTCCCGGGACAGGGAACACTGAAGCTTTCTTT
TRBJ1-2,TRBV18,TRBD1,CASSPPGQGYPTF,TGTGCCAGCTCACCACCGGGACAGGGTTATCCCACCTTC